This T cell receptor beta chain was recorded in a study of T cell repertoires in cytomegalovirus infection. Study-level background: CMV infection plus the matching HLA type was flagged by public TCR beta signatures. Findings and caveats of the study: Dominant in the ex vivo response were TCR beta clonotypes restricted by HLA-C and specific for CMV. The cumulative frequency of public TCR beta families identified carriers of CMV plus the relevant HLA.

TCRdb redid the calling of the reads with MiXCR, one entry per CDR3 protein. This table holds a few hundred thousand distinct CDR3 sequences, about a sixth found once. A word on this clonotype: The target antigen is unknown. An end of the junction does not agree with germline; a read error may underlie this.

This CDR3 is 15 amino acids long. CDR1 MNHEY and CDR2 SMNVEV come from the germline V gene (reference sequence). The rearrangement joins TRBV27 to TRBJ1-4, with 9 bases aligning to TRBD1. What was sequenced was PBMCs. This sequence was found in a human donor in good health (CMV status not recorded). Some clones in this sample may be carry-over from other donors' samples. This chain's CDR3 is CASSDRGMANKKLFF. The CDR3 region has the DNA TGTGCCAGCAGTGACAGGGGGATGGCTAATAAAAAACTGTTTTTT.